These T cell receptor beta chains were read from a single sample in a study of blood T cell repertoires in COVID-19. The table came from immunoSEQ multiplex PCR; TCRdb's copy has only in-frame clones and leaves some out. The sample contains 350,000 to 450,000 clones, roughly 92% of which appear only once. Sequencing was carried out using PBMCs or T cells enriched from blood (not recorded which). The receptors stem from a woman aged 40 to 49 who had been exposed to COVID-19. Each CDR3 is given with its conserved first and last residue. A D gene is named only where the DNA matches it firmly. Clone size, where shown, is once, few, many, or a class for clones that have expanded.

v_call: TRBV19; d_call: TRBD1; clone_size: NA; j_call: TRBJ2-7; cdr3_nt: TGTGCCAGTAGTATGGACAGGGGCCCGGGGTCCGAGCAGTACTTC; cdr3_aa: CASSMDRGPGSEQYF
v_call: TRBV19; d_call: NA; clone_size: NA; j_call: TRBJ2-5; cdr3_nt: TGTGCCAGTAGTCCCTACGTCGGGGAGACCCAGTACTTC; cdr3_aa: CASSPYVGETQYF
v_call: TRBV25-1; d_call: NA; clone_size: NA; j_call: TRBJ1-3; cdr3_nt: TGTGCCAGCAGTGACCCGGGTTCCTCTGGAAACACCATATATTTT; cdr3_aa: CASSDPGSSGNTIYF
v_call: TRBV5-6; d_call: NA; clone_size: NA; j_call: TRBJ1-3; cdr3_nt: TGTGCCAGCAGCTACCAGGGGTTCCCCTCTGGAAACACCATATATTTT; cdr3_aa: CASSYQGFPSGNTIYF
v_call: TRBV5-5; d_call: TRBD1; clone_size: NA; j_call: TRBJ1-2; cdr3_nt: TGTGCCAGCAGCTTGGACAGGGGAAGAGGCGGCTACACCTTC; cdr3_aa: CASSLDRGRGGYTF
v_call: TRBV7-2; d_call: NA; clone_size: NA; j_call: TRBJ1-1; cdr3_nt: TGTGCCAGCTTTGGACAACGGGTGGGGGGTGAAGCTTTCTTT; cdr3_aa: CASFGQRVGGEAFF
v_call: TRBV9; d_call: TRBD1; clone_size: NA; j_call: TRBJ1-1; cdr3_nt: TGTGCCAGCAGCTTATCGGGACAGGGTACCACTGAAGCTTTCTTT; cdr3_aa: CASSLSGQGTTEAFF
v_call: TRBV9; d_call: TRBD2; clone_size: NA; j_call: TRBJ2-2; cdr3_nt: TGTGCCAGCAGAGCGGGATTGAACACCGGGGAGCTGTTTTTT; cdr3_aa: CASRAGLNTGELFF
v_call: TRBV5-1; d_call: TRBD2; clone_size: few; j_call: TRBJ2-7; cdr3_nt: TGCGCCAGCCGCTCGGGACTAGCGGGAGGGGGCGAGCAGTACTTC; cdr3_aa: CASRSGLAGGGEQYF
v_call: TRBV18; d_call: NA; clone_size: NA; j_call: TRBJ2-1; cdr3_nt: TGTGCCAGCTCACCACGGCTCCCACACAGCTACAATGAGCAGTTCTTC; cdr3_aa: CASSPRLPHSYNEQFF
v_call: TRBV4-3; d_call: NA; clone_size: NA; j_call: TRBJ1-5; cdr3_nt: TGCGCCAGCAGCCCCACCGACAGGCCCAATCAGCCCCAGCATTTT; cdr3_aa: CASSPTDRPNQPQHF
v_call: TRBV7-2; d_call: NA; clone_size: NA; j_call: TRBJ1-2; cdr3_nt: TGTGCCAGCAGCTTACGGCGGTTTGACTATGGCTACACCTTC; cdr3_aa: CASSLRRFDYGYTF
v_call: TRBV7-8; d_call: NA; clone_size: few; j_call: TRBJ2-1; cdr3_nt: TGTGCCAGCAGCCCCTATCGGGGACTCATACCCTACAATGAGCAGTTCTTC; cdr3_aa: CASSPYRGLIPYNEQFF
v_call: TRBV30; d_call: NA; clone_size: NA; j_call: TRBJ1-1; cdr3_nt: TGTGCCTGGAGTGCCGACACTGAAGCTTTCTTT; cdr3_aa: CAWSADTEAFF
v_call: TRBV21-1; d_call: NA; clone_size: NA; j_call: TRBJ2-5; cdr3_nt: TGTGCCAGCAGCAGGAGAGGGAGGTGGATCGGAGAGACCCAGTACTTC; cdr3_aa: CASSRRGRWIGETQYF
v_call: TRBV5-4; d_call: NA; clone_size: NA; j_call: TRBJ2-1; cdr3_nt: TGTGCCAGCAGCTCGCCGGGGTCTGACAATGAGCAGTTCTTC; cdr3_aa: CASSSPGSDNEQFF
v_call: TRBV19; d_call: NA; clone_size: few; j_call: TRBJ2-3; cdr3_nt: TGTGCCAGTAGCGTAACTAAATCCCGTCCAGATACGCAGTATTTT; cdr3_aa: CASSVTKSRPDTQYF
v_call: TRBV6-1; d_call: NA; clone_size: few; j_call: TRBJ1-1; cdr3_nt: TGTGCCAGCAGTGAAGCAGGGGGGGGAACTGAAGCTTTCTTT; cdr3_aa: CASSEAGGGTEAFF
v_call: TRBV5-1; d_call: NA; clone_size: NA; j_call: TRBJ1-2; cdr3_nt: TGCGCCAGCAGCCCCGGAAGGGGGAAGGGCAACTATGGCTACACCTTC; cdr3_aa: CASSPGRGKGNYGYTF
v_call: TRBV9; d_call: NA; clone_size: NA; j_call: TRBJ1-4; cdr3_nt: TGTGCCAGCAGCGTATCTCCTACAGCTAATGAAAAACTGTTTTTT; cdr3_aa: CASSVSPTANEKLFF
v_call: TRBV6-2/TRBV6-3; d_call: TRBD1; clone_size: NA; j_call: TRBJ2-7; cdr3_nt: TGTGCCAGCAGCCGGGACAGGTTATACGAGCAGTACTTC; cdr3_aa: CASSRDRLYEQYF
v_call: TRBV6-5; d_call: TRBD1; clone_size: NA; j_call: TRBJ2-7; cdr3_nt: TGTGCCAGCAGTCCTTGGACAGGGGGGTACGAGCAGTACTTC; cdr3_aa: CASSPWTGGYEQYF
v_call: TRBV27; d_call: NA; clone_size: NA; j_call: TRBJ2-3; cdr3_nt: TGTGCCAGCAGAGACGCGGGATTAGCCACAGATACGCAGTATTTT; cdr3_aa: CASRDAGLATDTQYF
v_call: TRBV5-8; d_call: TRBD1; clone_size: few; j_call: TRBJ1-1; cdr3_nt: TGTGCCAGCAGCTTCTACCGGGGACAGGGGAACACTGAAGCTTTCTTT; cdr3_aa: CASSFYRGQGNTEAFF
v_call: TRBV7-8; d_call: NA; clone_size: NA; j_call: TRBJ1-4; cdr3_nt: TGTGCCAGCAGCTTATCCCGGGAAACAACTAATGAAAAACTGTTTTTT; cdr3_aa: CASSLSRETTNEKLFF
v_call: TRBV6-6; d_call: TRBD1; clone_size: NA; j_call: TRBJ1-1; cdr3_nt: TGTGCCAGCAGTCTCGGACAGGGGGCGGGAGGCACTGAAGCTTTCTTT; cdr3_aa: CASSLGQGAGGTEAFF
v_call: TRBV30; d_call: TRBD1; clone_size: NA; j_call: TRBJ1-1; cdr3_nt: TGTGCCTGGAGGGGGATTAGGGGGCACACTGAAGCTTTCTTT; cdr3_aa: CAWRGIRGHTEAFF
v_call: TRBV5-6; d_call: TRBD2; clone_size: NA; j_call: TRBJ2-7; cdr3_nt: TGTGCCAGCAGCTTGTTAACCGGGACTAGCGAGTACGAGCAGTACTTC; cdr3_aa: CASSLLTGTSEYEQYF
v_call: TRBV7-2; d_call: TRBD1; clone_size: NA; j_call: TRBJ1-2; cdr3_nt: TGTGCCAGCAGCTCCCCCGGGACAGCAGGCTATGGCTACACCTTC; cdr3_aa: CASSSPGTAGYGYTF
v_call: TRBV20-1; d_call: NA; clone_size: NA; j_call: TRBJ1-2; cdr3_nt: TGCAGCGCGGGCGGACTCTATGGCTACACCTTC; cdr3_aa: CSAGGLYGYTF
v_call: TRBV7-2; d_call: NA; clone_size: NA; j_call: TRBJ1-2; cdr3_nt: TGTGCCAGCAGCGGGGCCGTCGGGGGCTACACCTTC; cdr3_aa: CASSGAVGGYTF
v_call: TRBV5-1; d_call: TRBD1; clone_size: NA; j_call: TRBJ1-5; cdr3_nt: TGCGCCAGCAGCTTTGGGGACAGGGGCAATCAGCCCCAGCATTTT; cdr3_aa: CASSFGDRGNQPQHF
v_call: TRBV5-6; d_call: NA; clone_size: NA; j_call: TRBJ1-2; cdr3_nt: TGTGCCAGCAGCTTGCAAACTCGGGGGGCATCTAACTATGGCTACACCTTC; cdr3_aa: CASSLQTRGASNYGYTF
v_call: TRBV24-1; d_call: NA; clone_size: NA; j_call: TRBJ2-3; cdr3_nt: TGTGCCTCGGGGGGCGTAACAGATACGCAGTATTTT; cdr3_aa: CASGGVTDTQYF
v_call: TRBV12-5; d_call: NA; clone_size: NA; j_call: TRBJ2-7; cdr3_nt: TGTGCTAGTGGTTTTCATCCCGGGGAACAGCTTGTATACGAGCAGTACTTC; cdr3_aa: CASGFHPGEQLVYEQYF
v_call: TRBV6-5; d_call: NA; clone_size: NA; j_call: TRBJ2-2; cdr3_nt: TGTGCCAGCAGTTACTCGCGCAGACTCACCGGGGAGCTGTTTTTT; cdr3_aa: CASSYSRRLTGELFF
v_call: TRBV27; d_call: TRBD2; clone_size: NA; j_call: TRBJ2-1; cdr3_nt: TGTGCCAGCAGGCCCCTAGCGGTGAGCTCCTACAATGAGCAGTTCTTC; cdr3_aa: CASRPLAVSSYNEQFF
v_call: TRBV7-3; d_call: NA; clone_size: once; j_call: TRBJ2-1; cdr3_nt: TGTGCCAGCTCTCCTCAACACGACAGGGAGCAGTTCTTC; cdr3_aa: CASSPQHDREQFF
v_call: TRBV27; d_call: NA; clone_size: NA; j_call: TRBJ1-5; cdr3_nt: TGTGCCCGAACTCGACAGCACAATCAGCCCCAGCATTTT; cdr3_aa: CARTRQHNQPQHF
v_call: TRBV27; d_call: NA; clone_size: NA; j_call: TRBJ1-1; cdr3_nt: TGTGCCAGCAGTTGGCAGGGTATGAACACTGAAGCTTTCTTT; cdr3_aa: CASSWQGMNTEAFF
v_call: TRBV6-5; d_call: TRBD1; clone_size: NA; j_call: TRBJ1-5; cdr3_nt: TGTGCCAGCACCGGGACAGGGCCGAATCAGCCCCAGCATTTT; cdr3_aa: CASTGTGPNQPQHF
v_call: TRBV7-9; d_call: TRBD1; clone_size: NA; j_call: TRBJ1-2; cdr3_nt: TGTGCCAGCAGCTTAGGGCAGGGGGATGGCTACACCTTC; cdr3_aa: CASSLGQGDGYTF
v_call: TRBV29-1; d_call: NA; clone_size: NA; j_call: TRBJ1-5; cdr3_nt: TGCAGCGTCTCCCAGGGTGGGAGCAATCAGCCCCAGCATTTT; cdr3_aa: CSVSQGGSNQPQHF
v_call: TRBV7-8; d_call: TRBD1; clone_size: NA; j_call: TRBJ1-2; cdr3_nt: TGTGCCAGCAGCGTTGGACAGGGGGTGAACACCTTC; cdr3_aa: CASSVGQGVNTF
v_call: TRBV7-2; d_call: NA; clone_size: NA; j_call: TRBJ1-1; cdr3_nt: TGTGCCAGCAGCTTAGCGCAGGGGAGGGGATTTACTGAAGCTTTCTTT; cdr3_aa: CASSLAQGRGFTEAFF
v_call: TRBV3-1/TRBV3-2; d_call: TRBD2; clone_size: once; j_call: TRBJ2-1; cdr3_nt: TGTGCCAGCAGCCAACAGAGGGCTAGCGGGAGCAGTGGGCAGTTCTTC; cdr3_aa: CASSQQRASGSSGQFF
v_call: TRBV9; d_call: TRBD1; clone_size: NA; j_call: TRBJ2-2; cdr3_nt: TGTGCCAGCAGCGTAGGGATGGACAGGGGATTCGGCGGGGAGCTGTTTTTT; cdr3_aa: CASSVGMDRGFGGELFF
v_call: TRBV28; d_call: TRBD2; clone_size: once; j_call: TRBJ2-3; cdr3_nt: TGTGCCAGCAGTTCTCGGTACGGACTAGCGGCGTCGGATACGCAGTATTTT; cdr3_aa: CASSSRYGLAASDTQYF